These 13 T cell receptor beta chains were sequenced from one sample in a study of cytomegalovirus exposure and HLA in healthy donors. PCR primers comprised 60 Vbeta and 13 Jbeta primers. The table came from immunoSEQ multiplex PCR; TCRdb's copy has only in-frame clones and leaves some out. This sample has 150,000 to 200,000 clones, with about 88% found just once. The sequenced material came from PBMCs. The source is a girl under three years old in good health and CMV-seronegative.

This chain connects TRBV6-5 to TRBJ1-1; no definite D call. The CDR3 is 15 residues long. The V end was cut by 0 bases, the J end by 1 base, with 9 bases between. Germline values: CDR1 MNHEY, CDR2 SVGAGI. CDR3 protein: CASSYSLQANTEAFF. The CDR3, as DNA: TGTGCCAGCAGTTACTCGTTGCAGGCGAACACTGAAGCTTTCTTT.

V usage is TRBV5-4 and J usage is TRBJ2-5; 13 positions agree with TRBD2. The CDR3 consists of 17 residues. Unmatched junction bases numbered 7, after V lost 0 bases and J lost 5 bases. CDR1 SGHNT and CDR2 YYREEE come from the germline V gene (reference sequence). CDR3 bases: TGTGCCAGCAGCTTGGCGGGACTAGCGGGGCTTAAGGAGACCCAGTACTTC. Its translation: CASSLAGLAGLKETQYF.

This chain joins TRBV7-3 and TRBJ2-1; D perhaps matches TRBD2 (7 bases). Trimming removed 5 bases from V and 4 bases from J, with 18 bases in between. Germline V gives CDR1 SGHTA, CDR2 FQGTGA. CDR3 length: 16 residues. CDR3 amino acids: CASSPRGASGYNEQFF. The CDR3 nucleotides read TGTGCCAGCAGCCCAAGGGGGGCTAGCGGATACAATGAGCAGTTCTTC. Using reference TRBV7-3 and TRBJ2-1 for the parts outside the CDR3, the full variable domain is GAGVSQTPSNKVTEKGKYVELRCDPISGHTALYWYRQSLGQGPEFLIYFQGTGAADDSGLPNDRFFAVRPEGSVSTLKIQRTERGDSAVYLCASSPRGASGYNEQFFGPGTRLTVL.

CDR3 bases: TGTGCCAGCAGTTACTCGACAGGGGACACTGAAGCTTTCTTT. Translating it yields CASSYSTGDTEAFF. V is TRBV6-5 and J is TRBJ1-1, with 8 bases identical to TRBD1. Germline CDR1 reads MNHEY; CDR2 reads SVGAGI. The V and J ends lost 0 bases and 3 bases, in that order; junction bases with no gene match: 0. CDR3 length equals 14 residues.

The rearrangement uses TRBV11-2 and TRBJ2-7, with 7 bases fitting TRBD1. Trimming cost V 1 base and J 2 bases; bases outside gene matches: 5. The CDR3 has 15 amino acids. CDR1 and CDR2 (germline): SGHAT, FQNNGV. The CDR3 loop is CASSLVGGTTYEQYF. CDR3 DNA sequence: TGTGCCAGCAGCTTAGTAGGGGGCACCACCTACGAGCAGTACTTC. The whole variable domain, remainder taken from reference TRBV11-2 and TRBJ2-7, is EAGVAQSPRYKIIEKRQSVAFWCNPISGHATLYWYQQILGQGPKLLIQFQNNGVVDDSQLPKDRFSAERLKGVDSTLKIQPAKLEDSAVYLCASSLVGGTTYEQYFGPGTRLTVT.

This chain uses TRBV6-5 with TRBJ1-1; TRBD1 is a possible D gene (6 bases). The germline CDR1 and CDR2 sequences are MNHEY and SVGAGI. Trimming stripped 2 bases from V and 1 base from J, with 11 bases between. The CDR3 consists of 15 residues. The CDR3 region is CASSYGGHRNTEAFF. The DNA of the CDR3 is TGTGCCAGCAGTTACGGGGGACACCGGAACACTGAAGCTTTCTTT.

J is TRBJ2-3 and V is TRBV4-1; D is perhaps TRBD2 (6 bases). The V gene's germline CDR1 is MGHRA and CDR2 YSYEKL. V lost 7 bases to trimming and J lost 3 bases, with 14 bases between them. The length of the CDR3 is 14 residues. CDR3 sequence (DNA): TGCGCCAGCAATCCATCGGGAGAAACAGATACGCAGTATTTT. Its protein product is CASNPSGETDTQYF.

This chain's CDR3 is CSVVPGTSGGDTQYF. CDR3 nucleotide sequence: TGCAGCGTTGTTCCCGGGACTAGCGGGGGAGATACGCAGTATTTT. V and J are TRBV29-1 and TRBJ2-3; the match to TRBD2 covers 14 bases. The CDR3 length is 15 residues. The V segment lost 4 bases and the J segment 5 bases; nucleotides outside the gene matches: 5. Germline-derived CDR1 and CDR2 are SQVTM and ANQGSEA.

This chain connects TRBV30 to TRBJ2-3; no clear D. Germline V gene lookup returns CDR1 GTSNPN and CDR2 SVGIG (reference sequence). The CDR3 contains 14 residues. V lost 3 bases and J lost 2, with 12 bases in between. The CDR3 DNA sequence: TGTGCCTGGAGCTTAGCATATACCACAGATACGCAGTATTTT. Amino acid sequence: CAWSLAYTTDTQYF.

Regarding this clone: This sample also contains other DNA sequences that code for the same CDR3. The CDR3 region is CASSATENTEAFF. The CDR3 DNA is TGTGCCAGCAGTGCCACAGAGAACACTGAAGCTTTCTTT. The gene calls are TRBV6-6 and TRBJ1-1; no clear D. Germline V gives CDR1 MNHNY, CDR2 SVGAGI (reference sequence). This CDR3 is 13 amino acids long. Deletions cut 5 bases from V and 1 base from J, with 8 bases between.

The gene calls are TRBV30 and TRBJ1-2; 10 bases are shared with TRBD1. Trimming removed 1 base from V and 8 bases from J; junction bases left unmatched: 4. The CDR3 totals 13 residues. The V gene's germline CDR1 is GTSNPN and CDR2 SVGIG (reference sequence). Here the CDR3 DNA reads TGTGCCTGGAGTGGACAGGGGGCGCGGGGCTACACCTTC. Protein sequence: CAWSGQGARGYTF. The full variable domain, with the rest looked up from reference TRBV30 and TRBJ1-2, is SQTIHQWPATLVQPVGSPLSLECTVEGTSNPNLYWYRQAAGRGLQLLFYSVGIGQISSEVPQNLSASRPQDRQFILSSKKLLLSDSGFYLCAWSGQGARGYTFGSGTRLTVV.

As regards this clone: Its ends do not fully match the called genes, so a read error is possible. The chain couples TRBV29-1 to TRBJ1-1; D possibly corresponds to TRBD1 (5 bases). The V gene's germline CDR1 is SQVTM and CDR2 ANQGSEA. The CDR3 extends over 13 amino acids. CDR3 DNA sequence: TGCAGCGTCGGCGGGGGTGTGAATACTGAAGCTTTCTTT. Its protein product is CSVGGGVNTEAFF.

The CDR3 sequence: CSVVGGGLDNEQFF. In DNA form, the CDR3 reads TGCAGCGTCGTCGGGGGGGGTCTGGACAATGAGCAGTTCTTC. The gene calls are TRBV29-1 and TRBJ2-1; 8 positions match TRBD2. CDR3 length: 14 amino acids. V trimming: 6 bases; J trimming: 5 bases; junction bases outside the gene matches: 9. Germline V gene lookup returns CDR1 SQVTM and CDR2 ANQGSEA.